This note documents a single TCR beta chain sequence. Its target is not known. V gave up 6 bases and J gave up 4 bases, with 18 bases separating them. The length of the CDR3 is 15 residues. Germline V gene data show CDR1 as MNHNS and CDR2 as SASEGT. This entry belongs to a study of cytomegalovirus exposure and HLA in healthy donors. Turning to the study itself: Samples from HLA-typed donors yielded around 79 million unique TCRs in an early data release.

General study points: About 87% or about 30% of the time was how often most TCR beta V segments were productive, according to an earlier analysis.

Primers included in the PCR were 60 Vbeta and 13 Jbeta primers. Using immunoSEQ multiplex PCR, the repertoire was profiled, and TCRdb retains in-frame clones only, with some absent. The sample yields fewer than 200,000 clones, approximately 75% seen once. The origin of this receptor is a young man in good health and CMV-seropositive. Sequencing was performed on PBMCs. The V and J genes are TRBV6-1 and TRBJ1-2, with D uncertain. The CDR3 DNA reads TGTGCCAGCAGCGAAACAGCCACGGTACCCTATGGCTACACCTTC. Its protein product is CASSETATVPYGYTF.